The source of this T cell receptor beta chain is a study of blood T cell repertoires in COVID-19. Across the study: Sample material is recorded as cDNA or gDNA derived from T cells, B-cell-depleted T cells, or PBMCs.

Germline CDR1 reads LNHDA; CDR2 reads SQIVND (reference sequence). V was cut by 5 bases and J by 7 bases, with 15 bases left in between. This CDR3 has 14 residues. Generated by immunoSEQ multiplex PCR, the TCRdb table keeps only in-frame clones and is missing some. The table records approximately 130,000 clones, 80% to 90% of them present only once. The sample taken for sequencing was peripheral blood. V gene TRBV19 combines with J gene TRBJ1-5; D gene unclear. The origin of this receptor is a man aged 50-60 years with active COVID-19. CDR3 protein: CASSLVPSRQPQHF. The CDR3, as DNA: TGTGCCAGTAGTCTGGTTCCCTCGCGACAGCCCCAGCATTTT. Variable domain in full (rest from reference TRBV19 and TRBJ1-5): DGGITQSPKYLFRKEGQNVTLSCEQNLNHDAMYWYRQDPGQGLRLIYYSQIVNDFQKGDIAEGYSVSREKKESFPLTVTSAQKNPTAFYLCASSLVPSRQPQHFGDGTRLSIL.